This T cell receptor (beta chain) was sequenced during a study of T cells in Graves' hyperthyroidism and ophthalmopathy. As to this clonotype: Its antigen is as yet unknown.

Amplification of TCR beta CDR3 regions was performed using RNA transcripts as template. With the HTBI primer set, the TCR CDR3 went through a first round of RT-PCR. Using its own MiXCR run on the multiplex PCR reads, TCRdb lists one record per CDR3 protein. The repertoire holds hundreds of thousands of distinct CDR3 sequences, with about a sixth as singletons. Study-wide points: Model output signaled ophthalmopathy a median approximately 6.2 months ahead of onset. Blood shared most expanded thyroid clonotypes above 0.001.

Under 3 months was the duration of disease in ophthalmopathy patients, who also had a Clinical Activity Score of at least 3 and a NOSPECS grade of at least 4. Clinical symptoms, serum thyroxine and TRAb, thyroid ultrasound and orbital computed tomography together formed the diagnostic basis. This TCR came from a woman aged 60-70 years with Graves' ophthalmopathy. The sequenced sample was blood.

The chain's CDR3 is CAWSSGATEAFF. In nucleotides, the CDR3 is TGTGCCTGGAGTTCAGGAGCCACTGAAGCTTTCTTT. This chain joins TRBV30 and TRBJ1-1, with unresolved D. The germline CDR1 and CDR2 sequences are GTSNPN and SVGIG (reference sequence). V was shortened by 2 bases and J by 4 bases, with 8 bases between the two germline ends. The CDR3 spans 12 residues.